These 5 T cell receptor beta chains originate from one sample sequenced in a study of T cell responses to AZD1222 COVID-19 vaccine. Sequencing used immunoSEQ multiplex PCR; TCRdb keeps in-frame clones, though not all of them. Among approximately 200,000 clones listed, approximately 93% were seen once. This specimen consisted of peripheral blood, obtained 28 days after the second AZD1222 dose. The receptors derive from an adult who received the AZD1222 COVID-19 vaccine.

The CDR3 loop is CASSFPGGLKTDTQYF. DNA of the CDR3: TGTGCCAGCAGCTTTCCAGGGGGATTAAAAACAGATACGCAGTATTTT. The V and J genes are TRBV5-4 and TRBJ2-3; 7 bases are shared with TRBD1. The V gene end was trimmed by 2 bases and the J gene end by 3 bases; junction bases not matched to a gene: 9. This CDR3 has 16 residues. The germline CDR1 and CDR2 sequences are SGHNT and YYREEE (reference sequence). The full variable domain, its missing parts supplied by reference TRBV5-4 and TRBJ2-3, is ETGVTQSPTHLIKTRGQQVTLRCSSQSGHNTVSWYQQALGQGPQFIFQYYREEENGRGNFPPRFSGLQFPNYSSELNVNALELDDSALYLCASSFPGGLKTDTQYFGPGTRLTVL.

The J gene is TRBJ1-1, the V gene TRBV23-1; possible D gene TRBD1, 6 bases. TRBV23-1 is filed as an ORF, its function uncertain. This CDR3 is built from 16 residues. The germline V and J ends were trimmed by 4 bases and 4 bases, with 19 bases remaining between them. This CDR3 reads CASSRTGTHRGTEAFF. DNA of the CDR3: TGCGCCAGCAGTCGAACTGGGACACACAGAGGCACTGAAGCTTTCTTT.

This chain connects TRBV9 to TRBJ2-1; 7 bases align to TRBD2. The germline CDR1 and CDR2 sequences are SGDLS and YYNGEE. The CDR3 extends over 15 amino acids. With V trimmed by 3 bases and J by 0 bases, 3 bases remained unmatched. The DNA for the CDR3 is TGTGCCAGCAGCGAGACTAGCCGCTCCTACAATGAGCAGTTCTTC. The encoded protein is CASSETSRSYNEQFF. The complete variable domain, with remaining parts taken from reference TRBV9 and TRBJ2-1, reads DSGVTQTPKHLITATGQRVTLRCSPRSGDLSVYWYQQSLDQGLQFLIQYYNGEERAKGNILERFSAQQFPDLHSELNLSSLELGDSALYFCASSETSRSYNEQFFGPGTRLTVL.

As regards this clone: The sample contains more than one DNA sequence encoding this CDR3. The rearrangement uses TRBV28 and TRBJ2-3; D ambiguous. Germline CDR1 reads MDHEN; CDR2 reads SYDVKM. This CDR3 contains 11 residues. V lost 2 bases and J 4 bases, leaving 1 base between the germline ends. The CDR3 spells CASSLADTQYF. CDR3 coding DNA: TGTGCCAGCAGTTTAGCAGATACGCAGTATTTT.

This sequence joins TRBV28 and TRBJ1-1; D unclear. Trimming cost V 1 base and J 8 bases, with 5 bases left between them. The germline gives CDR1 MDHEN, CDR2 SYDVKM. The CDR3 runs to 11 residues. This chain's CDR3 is CASSLFTEAFF. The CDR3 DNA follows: TGTGCCAGCAGTTTATTCACCGAAGCTTTCTTT.